Below are 6 T cell receptor beta chains sequenced from a single sample in a study of long-term antiretroviral therapy in people with HIV. Version v3.0 of the immunoSEQ assay was performed at survey level. The repertoire was sequenced with immunoSEQ multiplex PCR; TCRdb's copy has only in-frame clones and lacks some. Of around 7,000 clones listed, about four fifths are singletons. The sequencing here drew on unsorted PBMCs, taken about 0.9 years before starting antiretroviral therapy. The receptors shown here come from a man in his forties or fifties with HIV.

This rearrangement joins TRBV30 to TRBJ1-1; D gene ambiguous. The length of the CDR3 is 13 residues. Trimming removed 0 bases at V and 3 bases at J, with 8 bases between. Per germline, CDR1 GTSNPN and CDR2 SVGIG (reference sequence). CDR3 sequence reads: CAWSVRADTEAFF. The CDR3, as DNA: TGTGCCTGGAGTGTACGGGCGGACACTGAAGCTTTCTTT. Based on the CDR3 plus reference TRBV30 and TRBJ1-1, the full variable domain is SQTIHQWPATLVQPVGSPLSLECTVEGTSNPNLYWYRQAAGRGLQLLFYSVGIGQISSEVPQNLSASRPQDRQFILSSKKLLLSDSGFYLCAWSVRADTEAFFGQGTRLTVV.

V gene TRBV18 combines with J gene TRBJ2-7; the match to TRBD1 covers 7 bases. The J segment lost 3 bases and the V segment lost 2 bases, leaving 10 bases of the junction unmatched. Looked up from germline, CDR1 is KGHSH and CDR2 is LQKENI. The CDR3 loop spans 16 amino acids. CDR3 bases: TGTGCCAGCTCACCAAAGACAGGGCCAAACTTCTACGAGCAGTACTTC. This encodes CASSPKTGPNFYEQYF. The variable domain in full, with the rest retrieved from reference TRBV18 and TRBJ2-7, is NAGVMQNPRHLVRRRGQEARLRCSPMKGHSHVYWYRQLPEEGLKFMVYLQKENIIDESGMPKERFSAEFPKEGPSILRIQQVVRGDSAAYFCASSPKTGPNFYEQYFGPGTRLTVT.

The rearrangement uses TRBV15 and TRBJ2-7; tentatively, D is TRBD1 or TRBD2 (5 bases each). The CDR3 covers 15 residues. Germline V gives CDR1 LNHNV, CDR2 YYDKDF (reference sequence). Between the trimmed V and J ends, which lost 0 bases and 2 bases, there was a span of 11 bases. The CDR3 spells CATSRDPGTTYEQYF. For the CDR3, the DNA is TGTGCCACCAGCAGAGATCCGGGGACGACCTACGAGCAGTACTTC. The entire variable domain, with the rest obtained from reference TRBV15 and TRBJ2-7, is as follows: DAMVIQNPRYQVTQFGKPVTLSCSQTLNHNVMYWYQQKSSQAPKLLFHYYDKDFNNEADTPDNFQSRRPNTSFCFLDIRSPGLGDTAMYLCATSRDPGTTYEQYFGPGTRLTVT.

In its sample, this clone was seen a few times. The CDR3: CASSAPGRNYGYTF. The CDR3 DNA reads as TGTGCCAGCAGCGCACCCGGGCGGAACTATGGCTACACCTTC. V is TRBV5-6 and J is TRBJ1-2, with D unclear. Germline V gene lookup returns CDR1 SGHDT and CDR2 YYEEEE. The CDR3 runs to 14 residues. Trimming pared 4 bases from V and 2 bases from J, leaving 12 bases between. The full variable domain, rest sourced from reference TRBV5-6 and TRBJ1-2, is DAGVTQSPTHLIKTRGQQVTLRCSPKSGHDTVSWYQQALGQGPQFIFQYYEEEERQRGNFPDRFSGHQFPNYSSELNVNALLLGDSALYLCASSAPGRNYGYTFGSGTRLTVV.

The V call is TRBV2, the J call TRBJ1-6; 7 bases line up with TRBD1. Germline values: CDR1 SNHLY, CDR2 FYNNEI. There are 13 residues in the CDR3. Trimming cost V 10 bases and J 10 bases; bases outside gene matches: 10. This CDR3 reads CANGMTGKSPLHF. The CDR3 DNA reads TGTGCCAACGGGATGACAGGGAAATCACCCCTCCACTTT.

This chain connects TRBV7-8 to TRBJ2-3; either TRBD1 or TRBD2 may fit D (6 bases each). Germline V CDR1 and CDR2: SGHVS, FQNEAQ. The CDR3 has 15 residues. V was cut by 1 base and J by 5 bases, with 13 bases left in between. CDR3 region: CASSLGGGREDTQYF. CDR3 DNA sequence: TGTGCCAGCAGCTTAGGAGGGGGGCGTGAAGATACGCAGTATTTT. Combining the CDR3 with reference TRBV7-8 and TRBJ2-3 gives the whole variable domain GAGVSQSPRYKVAKRGQDVALRCDPISGHVSLFWYQQALGQGPEFLTYFQNEAQLDKSGLPSDRFFAERPEGSVSTLKIQRTQQEDSAVYLCASSLGGGREDTQYFGPGTRLTVL.